A selection of T cell receptor beta chains follows, all from one sample in a study of cytomegalovirus exposure and HLA in healthy donors. Method: immunoSEQ multiplex PCR; TCRdb's copy keeps in-frame clones and lacks some. This sample has 150,000 to 180,000 clones; around 84% occur once, and the top ten carry approximately 2%. The sample comprised PBMCs. These receptors were collected from a human donor in good health. CDR3s leave out the opening cysteine and the closing phenylalanine or tryptophan. The order of the fields is V gene, clone size, J gene, CDR3 protein. Clone sizes are given selectively: once, few, many, or a class where the clone is expanded.

TRBV6-6	NA	TRBJ2-7	ASSYGEDYEQY
TRBV18	few	TRBJ1-5	ASSPSLDQPQH
TRBV21-1	NA	TRBJ2-2	ASSKGDSPSNTGELF
TRBV5-5	NA	TRBJ1-5	ASSQTDSFNQPQH
TRBV4-3	NA	TRBJ1-4	ASSQVAVGEEKLF
TRBV28	NA	TRBJ2-7	ASSPPRQGTSYEQY
TRBV7-3	NA	TRBJ2-7	ASSLRGGGSLLNSYEQY
TRBV5-1	NA	TRBJ2-3	ASSSGLSTDTQY
TRBV5-1	NA	TRBJ2-1	ASSLAQGAGEQF
TRBV7-3	NA	TRBJ2-1	ASSLTLAGVYNEQF
TRBV4-3	NA	TRBJ1-3	ASSQDSSGNTIY
TRBV28	NA	TRBJ1-1	ASSVASPGQGLNQAF
TRBV7-9	few	TRBJ1-3	ASSSGQSGNTIY
TRBV13	NA	TRBJ1-2	ASSHAQGVAYGYT
TRBV28	NA	TRBJ2-3	ASSYRGADTQY
TRBV7-9	NA	TRBJ2-1	ASSLFRSVHNEQF
TRBV7-2	NA	TRBJ1-5	ASSPGIFGSNQPQH
TRBV7-8	NA	TRBJ2-7	ASSSYTTVFSSYEQY
TRBV6-5	NA	TRBJ2-7	ASSSGAMGEQY
TRBV28	once	TRBJ1-5	ASSFTGSNQPQH
TRBV6-5	NA	TRBJ2-6	ASRNQVSGANVLT
TRBV27	NA	TRBJ1-1	ASSLGNRFSNTEAF
TRBV5-1	NA	TRBJ2-2	ASSSLGGAGELF
TRBV6-5	NA	TRBJ1-2	ATLTGENYGYT
TRBV6-5	NA	TRBJ2-7	ASSRTQGQEQY
TRBV25-1	NA	TRBJ2-2	ASSVSGGESELF
TRBV16	NA	TRBJ1-3	ASSPQGSSGNTIY
TRBV9	NA	TRBJ1-2	ASSGIPRTNYGYT
TRBV12-5	NA	TRBJ1-2	ASGGMSGLEGRSYGYT
TRBV5-1	NA	TRBJ2-3	ASRLAGGYTDTQY
TRBV11-2	NA	TRBJ2-5	ASSLAGGKETQY
TRBV6-6	NA	TRBJ1-2	ASLPMGLGYGYT
TRBV2	NA	TRBJ1-2	ASSHRGLGGYT
TRBV28	NA	TRBJ1-2	ASNGNYGYT
TRBV6-1	NA	TRBJ1-5	ASSEGVRPQH
TRBV7-9	NA	TRBJ2-7	ASSPARKTYEQY
TRBV7-2	NA	TRBJ2-1	ASSLVLGQGAGEQF
TRBV20-1	NA	TRBJ1-1	SARIGTEAF
TRBV29-1	NA	TRBJ1-1	SSKLNTEAF
TRBV15	few	TRBJ2-7	ATSRAIAGSYEQY
TRBV7-9	NA	TRBJ1-2	ASSSTPRDRGGYT
TRBV7-9	NA	TRBJ2-7	ASSLQEGLYEQY
TRBV5-1	NA	TRBJ1-2	ASSTGQAYYGYT
TRBV25-1	NA	TRBJ1-1	ASSERVGNTEAF
TRBV15	NA	TRBJ1-2	ATSRERRLSGQGADGYT
TRBV6-5	NA	TRBJ2-5	ASSYRGETQY
TRBV29-1	NA	TRBJ2-5	SVEGRDRTQY
TRBV5-1	NA	TRBJ2-5	ASSRDFGETQY
TRBV18	NA	TRBJ2-7	ASSLYRQGDEQY
TRBV2	NA	TRBJ1-2	ASRGDRSNYGYT
TRBV9	few	TRBJ2-1	ASSVQGALYNEQF
TRBV18	few	TRBJ2-5	ASSAGQQETQY
TRBV4-1	NA	TRBJ1-4	ASSPRGANEKLF
TRBV9	NA	TRBJ1-3	ASSLRGTLSSGNTIY
TRBV5-1	few	TRBJ1-1	ASRTIQGTEAF
TRBV11-2	NA	TRBJ2-3	ASSLVAGYSTDTQY